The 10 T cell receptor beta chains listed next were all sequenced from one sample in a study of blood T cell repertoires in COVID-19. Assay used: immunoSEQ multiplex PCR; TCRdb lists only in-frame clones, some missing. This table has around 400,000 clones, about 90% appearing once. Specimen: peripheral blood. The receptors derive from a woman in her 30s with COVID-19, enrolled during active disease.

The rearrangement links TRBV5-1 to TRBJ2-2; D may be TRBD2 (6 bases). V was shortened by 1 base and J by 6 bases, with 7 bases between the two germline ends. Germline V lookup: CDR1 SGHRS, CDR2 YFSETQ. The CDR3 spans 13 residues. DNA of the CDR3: TGCGCCAGCAGCTTGACGGGGGCCGGGGAGCTGTTTTTT. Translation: CASSLTGAGELFF.

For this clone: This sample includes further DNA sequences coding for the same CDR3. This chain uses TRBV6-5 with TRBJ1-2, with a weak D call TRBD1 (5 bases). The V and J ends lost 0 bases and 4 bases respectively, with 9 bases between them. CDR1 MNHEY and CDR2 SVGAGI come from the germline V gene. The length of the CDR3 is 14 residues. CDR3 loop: CASSYSRQSYGYTF. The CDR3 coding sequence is TGTGCCAGCAGTTACTCCCGACAGTCCTATGGCTACACCTTC.

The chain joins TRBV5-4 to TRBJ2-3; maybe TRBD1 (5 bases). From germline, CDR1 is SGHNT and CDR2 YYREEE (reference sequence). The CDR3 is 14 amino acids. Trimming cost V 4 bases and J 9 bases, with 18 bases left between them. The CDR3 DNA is TGTGCCAGCAGCGATCTGTCAGGGCCAGGGACGCAGTATTTT. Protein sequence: CASSDLSGPGTQYF. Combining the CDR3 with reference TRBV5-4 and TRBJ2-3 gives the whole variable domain ETGVTQSPTHLIKTRGQQVTLRCSSQSGHNTVSWYQQALGQGPQFIFQYYREEENGRGNFPPRFSGLQFPNYSSELNVNALELDDSALYLCASSDLSGPGTQYFGPGTRLTVL.

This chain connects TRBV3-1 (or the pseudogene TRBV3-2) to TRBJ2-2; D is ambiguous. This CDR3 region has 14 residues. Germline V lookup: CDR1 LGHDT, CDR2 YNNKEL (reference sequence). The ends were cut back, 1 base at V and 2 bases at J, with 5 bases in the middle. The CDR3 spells CASSQGGNTGELFF. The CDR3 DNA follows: TGTGCCAGCAGCCAAGGAGGAAACACCGGGGAGCTGTTTTTT.

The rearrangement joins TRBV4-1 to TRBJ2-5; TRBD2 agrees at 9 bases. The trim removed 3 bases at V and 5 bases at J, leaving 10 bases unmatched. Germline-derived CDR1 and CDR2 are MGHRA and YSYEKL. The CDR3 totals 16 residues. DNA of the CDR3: TGCGCCAGCAGCCAGGTAGCGGGGGAGCCGGGGGAGACCCAGTACTTC. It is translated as CASSQVAGEPGETQYF.

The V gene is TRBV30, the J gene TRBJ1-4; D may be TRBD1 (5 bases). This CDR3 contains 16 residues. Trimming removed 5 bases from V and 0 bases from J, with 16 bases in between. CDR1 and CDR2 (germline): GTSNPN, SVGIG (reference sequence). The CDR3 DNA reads TGTGCCTGGGCAGGGCCTTTTACTCCAACTAATGAAAAACTGTTTTTT. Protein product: CAWAGPFTPTNEKLFF.

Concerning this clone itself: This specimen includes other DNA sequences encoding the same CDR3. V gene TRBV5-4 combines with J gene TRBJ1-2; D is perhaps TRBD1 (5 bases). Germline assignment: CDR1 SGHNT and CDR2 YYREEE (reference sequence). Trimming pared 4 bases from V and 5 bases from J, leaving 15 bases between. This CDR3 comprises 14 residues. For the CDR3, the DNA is TGTGCCAGCAGCCCGACGGTGGGGGGTTATGGCTACACCTTC. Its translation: CASSPTVGGYGYTF.

CDR3 region: CASGLGTGAYNEQFF. DNA for the CDR3: TGTGCTAGTGGTTTGGGGACAGGGGCCTACAATGAGCAGTTCTTC. V usage is TRBV12-5 and J usage is TRBJ2-1, with 9 bases aligning to TRBD1. CDR1 and CDR2 (germline): LGHNT, FRNRAP. The CDR3 runs to 15 residues. After removal of 1 base from V and 2 bases from J, the junction contained 0 bases not matched to a gene.

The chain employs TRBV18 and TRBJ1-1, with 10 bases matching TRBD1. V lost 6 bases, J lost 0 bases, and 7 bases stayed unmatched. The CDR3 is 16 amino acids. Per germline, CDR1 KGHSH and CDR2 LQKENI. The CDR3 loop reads CASSRLGTGVNTEAFF. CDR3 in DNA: TGTGCCAGCTCGCGGTTGGGGACAGGGGTGAACACTGAAGCTTTCTTT.

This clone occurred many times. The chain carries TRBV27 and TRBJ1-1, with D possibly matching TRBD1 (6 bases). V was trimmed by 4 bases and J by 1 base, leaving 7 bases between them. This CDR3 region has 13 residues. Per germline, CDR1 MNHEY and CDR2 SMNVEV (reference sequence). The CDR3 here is CASSWGQNTEAFF. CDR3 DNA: TGTGCCAGCAGTTGGGGACAGAACACTGAAGCTTTCTTT.